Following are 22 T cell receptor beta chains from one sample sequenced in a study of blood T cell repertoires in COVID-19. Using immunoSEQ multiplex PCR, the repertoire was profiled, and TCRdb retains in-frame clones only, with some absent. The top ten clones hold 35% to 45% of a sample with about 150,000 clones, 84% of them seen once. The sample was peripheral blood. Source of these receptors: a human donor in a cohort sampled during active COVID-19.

CDR3 sequence reads: CASSSGQGNYEQYV. The CDR3 region has the DNA TGTGCCAGCAGCTCGGGACAGGGGAACTACGAGCAGTACGTC. The rearrangement joins TRBV7-2 to TRBJ2-7; 10 bases align to TRBD1. J lost 3 bases, V lost 4 bases, and 3 bases had no gene match. CDR3 size: 14 residues. Looked up from germline, CDR1 is SGHTA and CDR2 is FQGNSA.

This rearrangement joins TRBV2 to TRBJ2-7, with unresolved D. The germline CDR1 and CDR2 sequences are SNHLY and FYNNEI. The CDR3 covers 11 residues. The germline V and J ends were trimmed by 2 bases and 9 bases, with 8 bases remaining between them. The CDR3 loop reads CASSETIGQYV. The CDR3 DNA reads TGTGCCAGCAGTGAAACCATCGGGCAGTACGTC.

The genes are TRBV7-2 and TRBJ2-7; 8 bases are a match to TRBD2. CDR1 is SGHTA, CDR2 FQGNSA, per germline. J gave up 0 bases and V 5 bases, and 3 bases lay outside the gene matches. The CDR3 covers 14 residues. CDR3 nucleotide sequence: TGTGCCAGCAGCCCTAGCGGGCTCTCCTACGAGCAGTACGTC. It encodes CASSPSGLSYEQYV.

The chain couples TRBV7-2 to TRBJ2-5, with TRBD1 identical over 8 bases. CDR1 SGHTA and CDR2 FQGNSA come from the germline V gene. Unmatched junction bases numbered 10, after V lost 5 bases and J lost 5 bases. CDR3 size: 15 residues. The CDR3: CASSPQTGAGETQYF. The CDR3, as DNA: TGTGCCAGCAGCCCGCAGACAGGGGCTGGGGAGACCCAGTACTTC.

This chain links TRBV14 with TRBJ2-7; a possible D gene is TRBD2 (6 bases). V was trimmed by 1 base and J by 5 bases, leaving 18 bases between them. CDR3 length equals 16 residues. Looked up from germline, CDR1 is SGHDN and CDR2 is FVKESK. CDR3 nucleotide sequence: TGTGCCAGCAGCCAAGGGGGGGTAGGGTACTTCAACGAGCAGTACTTC. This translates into CASSQGGVGYFNEQYF.

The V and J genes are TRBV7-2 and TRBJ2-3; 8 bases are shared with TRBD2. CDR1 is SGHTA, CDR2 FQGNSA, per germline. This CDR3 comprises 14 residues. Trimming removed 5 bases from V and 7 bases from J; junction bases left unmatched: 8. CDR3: CASSSSGESYTQYF. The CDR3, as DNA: TGTGCCAGCAGCAGTAGCGGGGAATCTTATACGCAGTATTTT.

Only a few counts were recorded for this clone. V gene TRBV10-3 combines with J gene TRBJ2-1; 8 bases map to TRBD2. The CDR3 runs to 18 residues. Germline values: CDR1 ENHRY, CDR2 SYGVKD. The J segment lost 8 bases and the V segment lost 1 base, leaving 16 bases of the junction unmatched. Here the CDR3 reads CAISEFQRESSYNHEQFF. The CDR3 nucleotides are TGTGCCATCAGTGAGTTCCAGCGGGAGTCATCCTATAACCATGAGCAGTTCTTC.

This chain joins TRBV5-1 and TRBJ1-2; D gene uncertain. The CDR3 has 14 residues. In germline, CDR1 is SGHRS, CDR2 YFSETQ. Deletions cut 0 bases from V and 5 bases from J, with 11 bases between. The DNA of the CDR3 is TGCGCCAGCAGCTTGGGTACAGATCCTTATGGCTACACCTTC. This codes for CASSLGTDPYGYTF. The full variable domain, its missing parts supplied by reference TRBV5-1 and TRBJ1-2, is KAGVTQTPRYLIKTRGQQVTLSCSPISGHRSVSWYQQTPGQGLQFLFEYFSETQRNKGNFPGRFSGRQFSNSRSEMNVSTLELGDSALYLCASSLGTDPYGYTFGSGTRLTVV.

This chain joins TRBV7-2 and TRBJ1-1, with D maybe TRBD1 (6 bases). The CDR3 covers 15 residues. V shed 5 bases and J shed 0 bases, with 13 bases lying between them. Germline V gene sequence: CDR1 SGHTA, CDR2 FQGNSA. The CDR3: CASSTGQLMNTEAFF. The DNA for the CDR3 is TGTGCCAGCAGCACCGGACAGCTAATGAACACTGAAGCTTTCTTT.

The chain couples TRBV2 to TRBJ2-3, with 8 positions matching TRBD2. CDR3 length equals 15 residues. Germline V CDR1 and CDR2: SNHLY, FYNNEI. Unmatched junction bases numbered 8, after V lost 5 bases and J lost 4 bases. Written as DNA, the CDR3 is TGTGCCAGCAGTCGACTAGCGAGTGGCGCAGATACGCAGTATTTT. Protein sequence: CASSRLASGADTQYF.

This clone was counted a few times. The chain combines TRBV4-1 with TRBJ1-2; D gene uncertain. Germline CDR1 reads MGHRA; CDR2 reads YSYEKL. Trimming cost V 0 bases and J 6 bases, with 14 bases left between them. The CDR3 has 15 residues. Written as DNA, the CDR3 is TGCGCCAGCAGCCAAGATCGGGTACGATGGGATGGCTACACCTTC. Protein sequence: CASSQDRVRWDGYTF.

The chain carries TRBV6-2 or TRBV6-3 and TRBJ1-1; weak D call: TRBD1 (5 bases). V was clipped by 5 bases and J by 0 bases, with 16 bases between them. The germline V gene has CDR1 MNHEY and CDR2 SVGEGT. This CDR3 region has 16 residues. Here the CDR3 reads CASSPEGRGMNTEAFF. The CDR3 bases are TGTGCCAGCAGTCCGGAGGGGAGAGGAATGAACACTGAAGCTTTCTTT.

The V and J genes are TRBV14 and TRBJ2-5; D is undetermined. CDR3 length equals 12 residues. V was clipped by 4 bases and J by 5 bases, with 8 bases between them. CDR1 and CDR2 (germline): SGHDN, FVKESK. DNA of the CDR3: TGTGCCAGCAGCCGGATAGCTGAGACCCAGTACTTC. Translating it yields CASSRIAETQYF.

The CDR3 region has the DNA TGCGCCAGCAGCTTGGCCGGGGGGGTGAATCAGCCCCAGCATTTT. Residues: CASSLAGGVNQPQHF. The chain couples TRBV5-1 to TRBJ1-5; D may be TRBD1 (5 bases). Germline lookup yields CDR1 SGHRS and CDR2 YFSETQ. Trimming took off 0 bases at V and 4 bases at J, with 11 bases between the two ends. This CDR3 has 15 residues.

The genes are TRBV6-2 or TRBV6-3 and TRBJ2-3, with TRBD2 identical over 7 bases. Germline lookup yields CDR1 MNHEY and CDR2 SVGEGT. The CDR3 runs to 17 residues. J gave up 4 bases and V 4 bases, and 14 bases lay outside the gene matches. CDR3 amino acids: CASSLGVVGGMADTQYF. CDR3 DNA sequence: TGTGCCAGCAGTTTGGGTGTGGTGGGGGGGATGGCAGATACGCAGTATTTT.

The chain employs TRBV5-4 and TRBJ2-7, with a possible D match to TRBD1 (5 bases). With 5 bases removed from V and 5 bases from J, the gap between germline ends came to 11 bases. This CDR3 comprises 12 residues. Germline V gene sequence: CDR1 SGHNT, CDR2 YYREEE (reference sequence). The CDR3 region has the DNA TGTGCCAGCAGGCTCCCAGGGAACGAGCAGTACTTC. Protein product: CASRLPGNEQYF. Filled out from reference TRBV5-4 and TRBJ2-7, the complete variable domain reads ETGVTQSPTHLIKTRGQQVTLRCSSQSGHNTVSWYQQALGQGPQFIFQYYREEENGRGNFPPRFSGLQFPNYSSELNVNALELDDSALYLCASRLPGNEQYFGPGTRLTVT.

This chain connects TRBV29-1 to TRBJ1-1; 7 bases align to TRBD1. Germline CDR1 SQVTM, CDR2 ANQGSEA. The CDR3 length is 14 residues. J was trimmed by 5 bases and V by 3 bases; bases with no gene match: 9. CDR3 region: CSVEKGAVKTEAFF. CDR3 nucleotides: TGCAGCGTTGAGAAGGGGGCCGTCAAAACTGAAGCTTTCTTT.

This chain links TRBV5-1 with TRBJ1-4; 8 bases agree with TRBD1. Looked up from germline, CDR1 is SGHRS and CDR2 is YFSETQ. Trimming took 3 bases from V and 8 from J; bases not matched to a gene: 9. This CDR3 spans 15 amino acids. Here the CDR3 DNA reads TGCGCCAGCAGCTCCGGGACAGGAACGTTCGAAAAACTGTTTTTT. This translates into CASSSGTGTFEKLFF.

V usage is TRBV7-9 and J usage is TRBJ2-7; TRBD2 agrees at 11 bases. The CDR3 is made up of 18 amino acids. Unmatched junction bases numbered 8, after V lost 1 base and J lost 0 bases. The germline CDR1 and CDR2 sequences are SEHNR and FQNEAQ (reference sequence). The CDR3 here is CASSLVGGGLAVSYEQYF. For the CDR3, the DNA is TGTGCCAGCAGCTTAGTGGGAGGGGGACTAGCGGTCTCCTACGAGCAGTACTTC. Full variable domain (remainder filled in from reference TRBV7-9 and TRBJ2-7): DTGVSQNPRHKITKRGQNVTFRCDPISEHNRLYWYRQTLGQGPEFLTYFQNEAQLEKSRLLSDRFSAERPKGSFSTLEIQRTEQGDSAMYLCASSLVGGGLAVSYEQYFGPGTRLTVT.

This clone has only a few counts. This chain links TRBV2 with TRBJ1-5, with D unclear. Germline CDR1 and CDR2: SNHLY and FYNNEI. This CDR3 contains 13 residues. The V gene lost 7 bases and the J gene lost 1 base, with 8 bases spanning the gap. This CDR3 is CASNGRSNQPQHF. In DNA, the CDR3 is TGTGCCAGCAACGGGAGAAGCAATCAGCCCCAGCATTTT. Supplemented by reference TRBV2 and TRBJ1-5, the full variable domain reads EPEVTQTPSHQVTQMGQEVILRCVPISNHLYFYWYRQILGQKVEFLVSFYNNEISEKSEIFDDQFSVERPDGSNFTLKIRSTKLEDSAMYFCASNGRSNQPQHFGDGTRLSIL.

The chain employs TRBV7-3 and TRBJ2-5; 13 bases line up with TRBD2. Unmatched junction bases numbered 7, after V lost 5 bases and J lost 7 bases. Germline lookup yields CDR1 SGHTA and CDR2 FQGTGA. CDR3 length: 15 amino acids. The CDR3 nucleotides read TGTGCCAGCAGCCCCGGACTAGCGGGGGTCGGGACCCAGTACTTC. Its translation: CASSPGLAGVGTQYF.

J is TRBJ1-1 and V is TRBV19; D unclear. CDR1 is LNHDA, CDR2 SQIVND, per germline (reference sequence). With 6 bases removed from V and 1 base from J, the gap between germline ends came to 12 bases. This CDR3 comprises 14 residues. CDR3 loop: CASSLDFQNTEAFF. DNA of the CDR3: TGTGCCAGTAGCTTGGACTTCCAGAACACTGAAGCTTTCTTT.